Listed below are T cell receptor beta chains from one sample, sequenced in a study of shared clonotypes between healthy human individuals. Assay used: immunoSEQ multiplex PCR; TCRdb lists only in-frame clones, some missing. Here the sample spans roughly 2 million clones, roughly 95% being singletons. The sequencing input was naive CD4+ T cells sorted from blood. Receptor source: a man aged 18 to 30 in good health. CDR3s include the opening cysteine and the closing phenylalanine or tryptophan. D genes are given only for firm matches.

D	V	J	DNA	CDR3
TRBD2	TRBV5-4	TRBJ2-5	TGTGCCAGCAGCCGCTGGACTAGCGGATACCAAGAGACCCAGTACTTC	CASSRWTSGYQETQYF
.	TRBV2	TRBJ2-7	TGTGCCAGCAGTGATAGGGAGGAGGGCTACGAGCAGTACTTC	CASSDREEGYEQYF
.	TRBV6-6	TRBJ2-3	TGTGCCAGCAGTAGCCAGAGAGATACGCAGTATTTT	CASSSQRDTQYF
TRBD2	TRBV19	TRBJ2-2	TGTGCCAGTTCGGGGGGTCCGAACACCGGGGAGCTGTTTTTT	CASSGGPNTGELFF
.	TRBV30	TRBJ2-7	TGTGCCTGGTCCCCGGGCAGTGCCTACGAGCAGTACTTC	CAWSPGSAYEQYF
.	TRBV11-2	TRBJ2-3	TGTGCCAGCAGCTTAGAGGTCACAGATACGCAGTATTTT	CASSLEVTDTQYF
.	TRBV5-4	TRBJ2-2	TGTGCCAGCAGCTTGGATGGGGCCGGGGAGCTGTTTTTT	CASSLDGAGELFF
TRBD2	TRBV6-5	TRBJ2-7	TGTGCCAGCAGTCGACTAGCGGGATCCTACGAGCAGTACTTC	CASSRLAGSYEQYF
.	TRBV7-2	TRBJ2-1	TGTGCCAGCAGCGCCGACTACAATGAGCAGTTCTTC	CASSADYNEQFF
.	TRBV5-8	TRBJ2-3	TGTGCCAGCAGCCTGTGGGAGGAGACAGATACGCAGTATTTT	CASSLWEETDTQYF
.	TRBV7-2	TRBJ2-7	TGTGCCAGCAGCTTAGAACCGGCGACAGTCTACGAGCAGTACTTC	CASSLEPATVYEQYF
TRBD1	TRBV10-3	TRBJ2-7	TGTGCCATCAGTGCAGGGACAGCACTGTCCTACGAGCAGTACTTC	CAISAGTALSYEQYF
.	TRBV6-5	TRBJ1-1	TGTGCCAGCTGGAGGGCGAACACTGAAGCTTTCTTT	CASWRANTEAFF
.	TRBV6-5	TRBJ1-2	TGTGCCAGCAGTTCGGCGGGGGGGAACTATGGCTACACCTTC	CASSSAGGNYGYTF
.	TRBV6-1	TRBJ1-5	TGTGCCAGCAGTGAAGGAGCCAATCAGCCCCAGCATTTT	CASSEGANQPQHF
.	TRBV30	TRBJ2-5	TGTGCCTGGGGAAAGGGGTCGTTGGACCAAGAGACCCAGTACTTC	CAWGKGSLDQETQYF